This TCR beta chain appears in the sequencing data of a study of a mutant IDH1 vaccine in newly diagnosed glioma. Background on the study: Males made up roughly 60% and females 37.5% of treated patients, whose mean age was roughly 40 years. The study's findings and limits: Changes to the top peripheral T cell clonotypes appeared unrelated to pseudoprogression.

The table came from immunoSEQ multiplex PCR; TCRdb's copy has only in-frame clones and leaves some out. The repertoire holds some 30,000 clones, about 86% seen once, with under 30% in the top ten. There are 14 residues in the CDR3. With 5 bases clipped from V and 5 bases from J, the junction kept 8 bases outside the gene matches. In germline, CDR1 is SGHVS, CDR2 FQNEAQ. About this clone itself: Its antigen is undetermined.

As for time point: week 47, end of study. What each vaccine dose contained was 300 ug of mutant IDH1 20-mer peptide, accompanied by topical imiquimod. This clonotype was sampled from a man aged 25-40 years with glioma. The sequences come from PBMCs, collected from a glioma patient whose treatment included an IDH1 peptide vaccine. The chain combines TRBV7-8 with TRBJ1-1, with 7 bases fitting TRBD1. The CDR3 here is CASSLTTGMTEAFF. CDR3 bases: TGTGCCAGCAGCCTAACGACAGGGATGACTGAAGCTTTCTTT.